The 11 T cell receptor beta chains below were found in one sample sequenced in a study of blood T cells in healthy people across ages (dated by TCRdb to between 2014 and 2017). The library relied on 5' RACE. Sequencing took place on an Illumina HiSeq 2500. A second PCR of roughly 7 to 11 cycles was performed with a sample-barcoded 5' primer and a J-beta primer mix. TCRdb applied fastp at Q25 and MiXCR to the public reads, then kept only in-frame beta chains. When rows share a CDR3 protein, they turn into one entry using the most common DNA and genes. A total of about 1.8 million distinct CDR3 sequences appear in this sample, 49% of them only once. Around 2.1% of the sample is in the top ten clones. The specimen sequenced was blood. Receptor source: a woman aged 40 to 50 in good health.

This chain uses TRBV5-5 with TRBJ2-5; tentatively, D is TRBD2 (6 bases). Between the trimmed V and J ends, which lost 2 bases and 9 bases, there was a span of 23 bases. There are 16 residues in the CDR3. The germline CDR1 and CDR2 sequences are SGHKS and YYEKEE (reference sequence). Written as DNA, the CDR3 is TGTGCCAGCAGCTTCCCCGAGAAGACTAGTGACGAGGCCCAGTACTTC. This encodes CASSFPEKTSDEAQYF.

The rearrangement uses TRBV4-3 and TRBJ2-7; possible D gene TRBD1, 6 bases. From germline, CDR1 is LGHNA and CDR2 YSLEER. The V and J ends lost 2 bases and 0 bases respectively, with 17 bases between them. The length of the CDR3 is 17 residues. CDR3 sequence (DNA): TGCGCCAGCAGCCAATCAGGGGCGAGGGGTAGCTCCTACGAGCAGTACTTC. Translation: CASSQSGARGSSYEQYF.

J is TRBJ1-2 and V is TRBV12-3 or TRBV12-4; D ambiguous. Trimming cost V 7 bases and J 7 bases, with 16 bases left between them. This CDR3 is built from 13 residues. The DNA for the CDR3 is TGTGCCAGCACCTTCGGAAGGGTGGCTGGCTACACCTTC. This translates into CASTFGRVAGYTF.

The gene calls are TRBV5-1 and TRBJ2-3, with D possibly TRBD2 on 6 matching bases. Germline assignment: CDR1 SGHRS and CDR2 YFSETQ. Trimming cost V 1 base and J 3 bases, with 12 bases left between them. The CDR3 contains 15 residues. DNA of the CDR3: TGCGCCAGCAGCTTGAGGGCGGGGCTGACAGATACGCAGTATTTT. It codes for CASSLRAGLTDTQYF.

The chain carries TRBV6-1 and TRBJ2-1, with 7 positions matching TRBD1. Germline V gene lookup returns CDR1 MNHNS and CDR2 SASEGT. Trimming took 3 bases from V and 5 from J; bases not matched to a gene: 7. This CDR3 has 15 residues. Here the CDR3 DNA reads TGTGCCAGCAGTGAGACCGGGACAGTCAACAATGAGCAGTTCTTC. It codes for CASSETGTVNNEQFF.

This clonotype occurred a few times. This chain uses TRBV11-2 with TRBJ2-7; D is tentatively TRBD1 or TRBD2 (5 bases each). Germline-derived CDR1 and CDR2 are SGHAT and FQNNGV. This CDR3 region has 15 residues. V lost 6 bases and J lost 3, with 18 bases in between. CDR3 bases: TGTGCCAGCAGGCCAAAAACCGGGACCGACTACGAGCAGTACTTC. Translated: CASRPKTGTDYEQYF. Full variable domain (remainder filled in from reference TRBV11-2 and TRBJ2-7): EAGVAQSPRYKIIEKRQSVAFWCNPISGHATLYWYQQILGQGPKLLIQFQNNGVVDDSQLPKDRFSAERLKGVDSTLKIQPAKLEDSAVYLCASRPKTGTDYEQYFGPGTRLTVT.

In this sample, this clonotype turned up a few times. The CDR3 region is CASSKLLEFPGLADTQYF. In nucleotides, the CDR3 is TGTGCCAGCAGCAAACTCCTCGAATTCCCCGGGCTGGCAGATACGCAGTATTTT. V gene TRBV21-1 combines with J gene TRBJ2-3; the table's D call, TRBD1, has no DNA check behind it. TRBV21-1 is a pseudogene locus. This CDR3 comprises 18 residues.

J is TRBJ2-3 and V is TRBV5-5; 9 nucleotides align to TRBD1. V shed 1 base, J shed 3 bases, and the junction held 6 bases outside the gene matches. The germline gives CDR1 SGHKS, CDR2 YYEKEE (reference sequence). The CDR3 totals 16 residues. Here the CDR3 DNA reads TGTGCCAGCAGCTTGATTTGGACAGGGGATACAGATACGCAGTATTTT. Amino acid sequence: CASSLIWTGDTDTQYF.

The chain joins TRBV4-1 to TRBJ2-3; D uncertain. Trimming removed 4 bases from V and 0 bases from J, with 11 bases in between. The CDR3 is made up of 15 amino acids. In germline, CDR1 is MGHRA, CDR2 YSYEKL. The CDR3 nucleotides read TGCGCCAGCAGCCCTAATCCCCGCAGCACAGATACGCAGTATTTT. As protein: CASSPNPRSTDTQYF.

This chain connects TRBV4-3 to TRBJ2-3, with D perhaps TRBD1 or TRBD2 (7 bases each). The CDR3 has 17 residues. V lost 0 bases to trimming and J lost 4 bases, with 17 bases between them. CDR1 and CDR2 from the germline V gene are LGHNA and YSLEER. CDR3 amino acids: CASSQDSRGRAADTQYF. CDR3 DNA: TGCGCCAGCAGCCAAGATTCCAGGGGGAGGGCGGCAGATACGCAGTATTTT.

A few counts support this clonotype. DNA for the CDR3: TGCAGCGGCTCTATGGGAAAGACCCAGTACTTC. Translating gives CSGSMGKTQYF. The V call is TRBV29-1, the J call TRBJ2-5, with unresolved D. V lost 7 bases and J lost 6, with 12 bases in between. This CDR3 has 11 residues. The V gene's germline CDR1 is SQVTM and CDR2 ANQGSEA. Combining the CDR3 with reference TRBV29-1 and TRBJ2-5 gives the whole variable domain SAVISQKPSRDICQRGTSLTIQCQVDSQVTMMFWYRQQPGQSLTLIATANQGSEATYESGFVIDKFPISRPNLTFSTLTVSNMSPEDSSIYLCSGSMGKTQYFGPGTRLLVL.